The rows below give T cell receptor beta chains drawn from one sample of a study of CD8+ T cells in alopecia areata. Profiled with immunoSEQ multiplex PCR; TCRdb holds only in-frame clones, not every one. The repertoire includes fewer than 150,000 clones, about 57% of them detected once, and 3.5% to 5% sits in the top ten. The sequences come from CD4+ T cells sorted from blood, collected at week 0. Receptors were obtained from a human donor with alopecia areata. Both conserved end residues are part of each CDR3. The order of the fields is clone size, J gene, D gene, V gene, CDR3 protein, CDR3 DNA. The D gene is left open where the match is weak. The listing skips clone size in some rows; elsewhere it reads once, few, many or a size class.

once TRBJ2-7 TRBD2 TRBV18 CASSPRTSAAYEQYF TGTGCCAGCTCACCCAGGACTAGCGCCGCCTACGAGCAGTACTTC
. TRBJ1-1 . TRBV29-1 CSVEGYGTEAFF TGCAGCGTTGAAGGTTACGGCACTGAAGCTTTCTTT
few TRBJ2-1 TRBD1 TRBV25-1 CASSRTGTNEQFF TGTGCCAGCAGCAGGACAGGGACAAATGAGCAGTTCTTC
. TRBJ2-4 . TRBV7-2 CASSSLTGLAKNIQYF TGTGCCAGCAGCTCCCTAACCGGTCTAGCCAAAAACATTCAGTACTTC
. TRBJ2-5 . TRBV7-2 CASSIDRFLETQYF TGTGCCAGCAGCATCGACAGGTTCCTGGAGACCCAGTACTTC
. TRBJ2-5 . TRBV14 CASSQTFETQYF TGTGCCAGCAGCCAAACCTTTGAGACCCAGTACTTC
. TRBJ2-5 TRBD1 TRBV5-1 CASSLGTGQETQYF TGCGCCAGCAGCCTGGGGACAGGACAAGAGACCCAGTACTTC
once TRBJ2-1 TRBD1 TRBV9 CASSVDPGGFEQFF TGTGCCAGCAGCGTAGATCCAGGGGGCTTTGAGCAGTTCTTC
. TRBJ1-5 TRBD1 TRBV28 CASSGGTGGISQPQHF TGTGCCAGCAGTGGGGGGACAGGGGGTATCTCTCAGCCCCAGCATTTT
once TRBJ2-3 . TRBV4-3 CASSPGPGDTQYF TGCGCCAGCAGCCCAGGGCCCGGGGATACGCAGTATTTT
. TRBJ1-2 . TRBV4-1 CASSQGNYGYTF TGCGCCAGCAGCCAAGGGAACTATGGCTACACCTTC
few TRBJ2-5 . TRBV10-3 CATAAQGIGTQYF TGTGCCACCGCCGCCCAGGGGATTGGGACCCAGTACTTC
. TRBJ1-4 . TRBV9 CASSVGRGMVEKLFF TGTGCCAGCAGCGTAGGGCGGGGCATGGTTGAAAAACTGTTTTTT
few TRBJ2-1 . TRBV9 CASSLTTYNEQFF TGTGCCAGCAGTCTCACAACTTACAATGAGCAGTTCTTC
. TRBJ2-7 . TRBV7-2 CASSSRVSGPYEQYF TGTGCCAGCAGCTCGCGCGTGTCCGGCCCCTACGAGCAGTACTTC
. TRBJ2-7 TRBD1 TRBV19 CASSMRGGVNEQYF TGTGCCAGTAGTATGCGAGGGGGCGTCAACGAGCAGTACTTC
few TRBJ2-1 TRBD2 TRBV7-2 CASSLVAGGPGDNEQFF TGTGCCAGCAGCTTAGTTGCGGGGGGCCCCGGAGACAATGAGCAGTTCTTC
. TRBJ2-3 . TRBV5-1 CASSRDQATDTQYF TGCGCCAGCAGCCGAGATCAGGCCACAGATACGCAGTATTTT
. TRBJ2-7 . TRBV15 CATSRDIVGELHYEQYF TGTGCCACCAGCAGAGATATTGTGGGGGAGTTGCACTACGAGCAGTACTTC
few TRBJ1-4 . TRBV7-9 CASSLARTNEKLFF TGTGCCAGCAGCTTAGCCAGGACTAATGAAAAACTGTTTTTT
. TRBJ2-3 . TRBV14 CASSETRTSGRRDTQYF TGTGCCAGCAGCGAGACCAGAACCAGCGGTCGGAGGGATACGCAGTATTTT
few TRBJ2-1 TRBD1 TRBV7-2 CASSSRTGNGYNEQFF TGTGCCAGCAGCTCCCGGACAGGAAACGGATACAATGAGCAGTTCTTC
. TRBJ2-7 TRBD1 TRBV7-2 CASSLGGVTGLPYEQYF TGTGCCAGCAGCTTAGGCGGTGTGACAGGGTTGCCCTACGAGCAGTACTTC
. TRBJ1-4 . TRBV19 CASNPARERRTNEKLFF TGTGCCAGCAACCCCGCCAGGGAGAGACGAACTAATGAAAAACTGTTTTTT
. TRBJ1-6 . TRBV7-6 CASSLGLGHNSPLHF TGTGCCAGCAGCTTAGGGTTAGGACATAATTCACCCCTCCACTTT
. TRBJ1-4 . TRBV5-1 CASSPARAGEKLFF TGCGCCAGCAGCCCCGCCAGAGCTGGTGAAAAACTGTTTTTT
. TRBJ2-3 . TRBV5-4 CASTQFQGTDTQYF TGTGCCAGCACCCAATTTCAGGGCACAGATACGCAGTATTTT
. TRBJ1-1 . TRBV30 CAWSVRTSLPGEDFF TGTGCCTGGAGTGTACGAACATCCCTGCCTGGGGAGGATTTCTTT
. TRBJ2-5 TRBD2 TRBV6-6 CASSQREISRETQYF TGTGCCAGCAGTCAGCGGGAGATCTCCAGAGAGACCCAGTACTTC
. TRBJ2-3 . TRBV9 CASTLSGDTDTQYF TGTGCCAGCACCCTTTCGGGAGACACAGATACGCAGTATTTT
few TRBJ2-2 . TRBV5-1 CASSIMGSDTGELFF TGCGCCAGCAGCATTATGGGGTCGGACACCGGGGAGCTGTTTTTT
. TRBJ2-7 TRBD1 TRBV18 CASSDGPGQENEQYF TGTGCCAGCTCAGATGGCCCGGGACAGGAAAACGAGCAGTACTTC
. TRBJ1-1 TRBD1 TRBV6-6 CASSYSTGGGTEAFF TGTGCCAGCAGTTACTCTACAGGGGGTGGCACTGAAGCTTTCTTT
. TRBJ2-3 . TRBV6-5 CASSFRATDTQYF TGTGCCAGCAGTTTTCGGGCCACAGATACGCAGTATTTT
. TRBJ1-1 . TRBV7-9 CASSPIGGATEAFF TGTGCCAGCAGCCCAATTGGCGGGGCGACTGAAGCTTTCTTT
. TRBJ2-7 . TRBV7-9 CASSLGISSYEQYF TGTGCCAGCAGCTTAGGCATAAGCTCCTACGAGCAGTACTTC
. TRBJ2-7 TRBD1 TRBV5-1 CASSPMTGGAEQYF TGCGCCAGCAGCCCGATGACAGGGGGCGCCGAGCAGTACTTC
once TRBJ1-5 . TRBV19 CASSPLDGGYSNQPQHF TGTGCCAGTAGTCCTTTAGACGGTGGGTATAGCAATCAGCCCCAGCATTTT
. TRBJ2-2 . TRBV30 CAWSMSLQGRELFF TGTGCCTGGAGTATGTCGTTGCAGGGAAGAGAGCTGTTTTTT
once TRBJ1-2 . TRBV30 CAWSKQGDYGYTF TGTGCCTGGAGTAAACAGGGAGACTATGGCTACACCTTC
. TRBJ1-5 . TRBV9 CASSRSGSNQPQHF TGTGCCAGCAGCCGGTCTGGTTCTAATCAGCCCCAGCATTTT
. TRBJ1-5 . TRBV4-2 CASSQGRDQPQHF TGTGCCAGCAGCCAAGGACGCGATCAGCCCCAGCATTTT
. TRBJ2-1 TRBD2 TRBV9 CASSVGGRALYEQFF TGTGCCAGCAGCGTAGGTGGGAGGGCCTTATATGAGCAGTTCTTC
. TRBJ1-1 . TRBV30 CAYLDRLLSEAFF TGTGCCTACCTGGACCGTCTTTTGTCTGAAGCTTTCTTT
few TRBJ2-3 . TRBV7-9 CASSLRRGGTDTQYF TGTGCCAGCAGCTTAAGGCGTGGGGGAACAGATACGCAGTATTTT
. TRBJ1-3 . TRBV29-1 CSALPAVSGNTIYF TGCAGCGCCCTCCCGGCAGTCTCTGGAAACACCATATATTTT
. TRBJ2-1 TRBD1 TRBV11-1 CASSLGTGDRYNEQFF TGTGCCAGCAGCTTAGGGACAGGGGACAGATACAATGAGCAGTTCTTC
. TRBJ1-1 TRBD1 TRBV4-1 CASSQGGQGQTEAFF TGCGCCAGCAGCCAGGGGGGACAGGGGCAGACTGAAGCTTTCTTT
many TRBJ2-2 TRBD1 TRBV15 CATSLDRGVTGELFF TGTGCCACCAGCTTGGACAGGGGGGTCACCGGGGAGCTGTTTTTT
. TRBJ2-5 . TRBV7-2 CASSSRRRGETQYF TGTGCCAGCAGCTCCCGGAGGAGGGGGGAGACCCAGTACTTC
. TRBJ2-2 TRBD1 TRBV29-1 CSGGFAGGIAGELFF TGCAGCGGCGGGTTTGCAGGGGGCATCGCCGGGGAGCTGTTTTTT
. TRBJ1-5 . TRBV9 CASSPRAEHQPQHF TGTGCCAGCAGCCCTCGGGCCGAACATCAGCCCCAGCATTTT
few TRBJ1-6 . TRBV5-4 CASSIQGPFSPLHF TGTGCCAGCAGCATCCAGGGGCCATTTTCACCCCTCCACTTT
. TRBJ2-7 . TRBV7-2 CASSLAQQGYEQYF TGTGCCAGCAGCTTAGCCCAACAGGGCTACGAGCAGTACTTC
. TRBJ1-1 TRBD1 TRBV7-9 CASSLEGGDRATEAFF TGTGCCAGCAGCTTAGAAGGAGGGGACAGGGCCACTGAAGCTTTCTTT
. TRBJ2-3 TRBD1 TRBV2 CACKRQGMNADTQYF TGTGCCTGCAAACGACAGGGGATGAACGCAGATACGCAGTATTTT
. TRBJ2-7 . TRBV5-6 CASSLDGSGTYEQYF TGTGCCAGCAGCTTGGACGGGAGCGGTACCTACGAGCAGTACTTC
. TRBJ1-2 . TRBV7-9 CASSRTDYGYTF TGTGCCAGCAGCCGGACAGATTATGGCTACACCTTC
. TRBJ2-7 . TRBV5-1 CASSFGTSYEQYF TGCGCCAGCAGCTTTGGCACTTCCTACGAGCAGTACTTC